A single sample gave rise to the 13 T cell receptor beta chains below, sequenced in a study of T cell responses to AZD1222 COVID-19 vaccine. Only in-frame clones appear in the TCRdb table, and some are missing; sequencing was by immunoSEQ multiplex PCR. There are about 50,000 clones in the sample; around 80% occur only once, and approximately 5.2% lies in the top ten. Material: peripheral blood, obtained 28 days after the second AZD1222 dose. The source of these receptors is an adult who received the AZD1222 COVID-19 vaccine.

The chain employs TRBV27 and TRBJ1-3, with D tentatively TRBD1 (5 bases). Trimming took off 4 bases at V and 0 bases at J, with 10 bases between the two ends. The V gene's germline CDR1 is MNHEY and CDR2 SMNVEV (reference sequence). The CDR3 covers 15 residues. The CDR3 is CASSWDFGSGNTIYF. DNA for the CDR3: TGTGCCAGCAGTTGGGACTTTGGCTCTGGAAACACCATATATTTT.

The chain links TRBV7-2 to TRBJ1-2, with D possibly TRBD1 on 5 matching bases. Trimming left V 0 bases short and J 4 bases short, with 6 bases between. Germline V lookup: CDR1 SGHTA, CDR2 FQGNSA. The length of the CDR3 is 13 residues. CDR3: CASSLAGPYGYTF. CDR3 DNA sequence: TGTGCCAGCAGCTTAGCGGGGCCCTATGGCTACACCTTC.

The chain links TRBV6-1 to TRBJ1-2, with a weak D call TRBD1 (5 bases). Trimming removed 0 bases from V and 4 bases from J, with 9 bases in between. Germline lookup yields CDR1 MNHNS and CDR2 SASEGT. This CDR3 spans 14 amino acids. The CDR3 sequence: CASSEAGGSYGYTF. The CDR3 DNA reads TGTGCCAGCAGTGAAGCCGGGGGGTCCTATGGCTACACCTTC.

This chain links TRBV18 with TRBJ1-1, with D unclear. The V gene's germline CDR1 is KGHSH and CDR2 LQKENI. This CDR3 region has 13 residues. Trimming removed 5 bases from V and 1 base from J, with 8 bases in between. Here the CDR3 DNA reads TGTGCCAGCTCAGGTGGGGAGAACACTGAAGCTTTCTTT. Its protein is CASSGGENTEAFF. The variable domain in full, completed from reference TRBV18 and TRBJ1-1, reads NAGVMQNPRHLVRRRGQEARLRCSPMKGHSHVYWYRQLPEEGLKFMVYLQKENIIDESGMPKERFSAEFPKEGPSILRIQQVVRGDSAAYFCASSGGENTEAFFGQGTRLTVV.

This chain uses TRBV7-9 with TRBJ2-2, with TRBD1 as a possible D gene (6 bases). The CDR3 is 18 amino acids. V was pared by 4 bases and J by 2 bases, with 20 bases between. CDR1 SEHNR and CDR2 FQNEAQ come from the germline V gene (reference sequence). CDR3 bases: TGTGCCAGCAGCTCAAGGGGCAGGGGTAATGGAAACACCGGGGAGCTGTTTTTT. Its protein is CASSSRGRGNGNTGELFF. Supplemented by reference TRBV7-9 and TRBJ2-2, the full variable domain reads DTGVSQNPRHKITKRGQNVTFRCDPISEHNRLYWYRQTLGQGPEFLTYFQNEAQLEKSRLLSDRFSAERPKGSFSTLEIQRTEQGDSAMYLCASSSRGRGNGNTGELFFGEGSRLTVL.

The chain links TRBV6-5 to TRBJ1-1; TRBD1 matches 7 bases. The CDR3 totals 12 residues. Germline V gene data show CDR1 as MNHEY and CDR2 as SVGAGI. V shed 10 bases and J 4 bases; nucleotides not matched to a gene: 6. As DNA, the CDR3 is TGTGCCACCTCGACAGGGCTCACTGAAGCTTTCTTT. It specifies CATSTGLTEAFF.

The chain is built from TRBV5-1 and TRBJ2-3, with D perhaps TRBD1 (5 bases). Germline V CDR1 and CDR2: SGHRS, YFSETQ. V lost 0 bases and J lost 1, with 6 bases in between. The CDR3 covers 14 residues. The CDR3 loop is CASSLVRGTDTQYF. CDR3 bases: TGCGCCAGCAGCTTGGTCAGGGGCACAGATACGCAGTATTTT.

The V call is TRBV2, the J call TRBJ1-2; 8 positions match TRBD1. V lost 7 bases to trimming and J lost 6 bases; unmatched junction nucleotides: 7. Germline values: CDR1 SNHLY, CDR2 FYNNEI. CDR3 length equals 13 residues. CDR3 sequence reads: CASTWTGQDGYTF. In nucleotides, the CDR3 is TGTGCCAGCACATGGACAGGGCAGGATGGCTACACCTTC. Filled out from reference TRBV2 and TRBJ1-2, the complete variable domain reads EPEVTQTPSHQVTQMGQEVILRCVPISNHLYFYWYRQILGQKVEFLVSFYNNEISEKSEIFDDQFSVERPDGSNFTLKIRSTKLEDSAMYFCASTWTGQDGYTFGSGTRLTVV.

The chain couples TRBV5-4 to TRBJ2-1; no firm D call. Trimming took 4 bases from V and 7 from J, leaving 12 bases between them. The CDR3 spans 13 residues. CDR1 is SGHNT, CDR2 YYREEE, per germline (reference sequence). The CDR3 sequence: CASSPNVRNEQFF. The CDR3 coding sequence is TGTGCCAGCAGCCCCAATGTTAGGAATGAGCAGTTCTTC.

The V call is TRBV6-5, the J call TRBJ2-2; tentative D call: TRBD2 (5 bases). Trimming removed 5 bases at V and 8 bases at J, with 15 bases between. CDR1 is MNHEY and CDR2 is SVGAGI in the germline V gene. This CDR3 region has 14 residues. This chain's CDR3 is CASSHLARRGELFF. In DNA form, the CDR3 reads TGTGCCAGCAGTCACTTAGCGCGGAGGGGGGAGCTGTTTTTT.

This chain connects TRBV6-5 to TRBJ2-2, with D unresolved. This CDR3 has 15 amino acids. V lost 0 bases to trimming and J lost 1 base, with 6 bases between them. The germline CDR1 and CDR2 sequences are MNHEY and SVGAGI. Here the CDR3 DNA reads TGTGCCAGCAGTTACTCTAGCCTGAACACCGGGGAGCTGTTTTTT. Amino acid sequence: CASSYSSLNTGELFF.

The chain links TRBV12-3 or TRBV12-4 to TRBJ1-1; 9 nucleotides line up with TRBD1. The CDR3 runs to 12 residues. The V gene end was trimmed by 3 bases and the J gene end by 10 bases; junction bases not matched to a gene: 3. The DNA for the CDR3 is TGTGCCAGCAGTTTTCAGGACAGGGGAGCTTTCTTT. It encodes CASSFQDRGAFF.

The rearrangement links TRBV5-5 to TRBJ1-4, with 7 bases that match TRBD1. The CDR3 is made up of 16 amino acids. The V gene end was trimmed by 0 bases and the J gene end by 4 bases; junction bases not matched to a gene: 6. Germline CDR1 reads SGHKS; CDR2 reads YYEKEE (reference sequence). CDR3 residues: CASSLGNRGNNEKLFF. CDR3 nucleotides: TGTGCCAGCAGCTTGGGAAACAGGGGAAATAATGAAAAACTGTTTTTT.